What follows are 20 T cell receptor beta chains derived from one specimen sequenced in a study of T cells expressing NK-cell markers. No DNA is given; TCRdb re-called the 5' RACE reads and lists each CDR3 protein once. This specimen shows hundreds of thousands of distinct CDR3 sequences; the ten leading clones hold 7.3%. The specimen was blood T cells: a sorted CD56 or NKG2C T cell subset, CD4+ or CD8+ T cells, or bulk PBMC T cells (not recorded which). Receptors originate from a woman between 18 and 69 years old in good health.

V usage is TRBV6-5 and J usage is TRBJ2-3; absent DNA, TCRdb's TRBD2 call cannot be checked. Looked up from germline, CDR1 is MNHEY and CDR2 is SVGAGI. This CDR3 has 18 amino acids. CDR3 amino acids: CASSYSTPGLAVTDTQYF.

V usage is TRBV29-1 and J usage is TRBJ1-6; TCRdb lists TRBD1, though no DNA is available to test this call. Germline CDR1 SQVTM, CDR2 ANQGSEA. The CDR3 extends over 13 amino acids. CDR3 protein: CSAQEAGQGPLHF.

The V gene is TRBV10-3, the J gene TRBJ2-1; checking the TCRdb D call of TRBD1 is not possible without DNA. Germline V gene lookup returns CDR1 ENHRY and CDR2 SYGVKD. This CDR3 has 11 amino acids. CDR3 amino acids: CAISRGDEQFF.

The V and J genes are TRBV5-6 and TRBJ2-7; checking the TCRdb D call of TRBD2 is not possible without DNA. The CDR3 length is 15 residues. CDR1 is SGHDT and CDR2 is YYEEEE in the germline V gene. The CDR3 sequence: CASSFYGGSQSEQYF.

The V gene is TRBV10-2, the J gene TRBJ1-5; TCRdb's assignment of TRBD1 cannot be checked, as there is no DNA. CDR3 size: 15 residues. CDR1 and CDR2 (germline): WSHSY, SAAADI. CDR3 loop: CASSDWGRLRQPQHF.

The V call is TRBV10-3, the J call TRBJ1-3; TCRdb names TRBD1, which stays unverified in the absence of DNA. In germline, CDR1 is ENHRY, CDR2 SYGVKD. The CDR3 is 16 residues long. The CDR3 is CAISEQRGQAGNTIYF.

The chain employs TRBV4-3 and TRBJ2-5; with no DNA, the TCRdb D assignment of TRBD2 cannot be verified. CDR1 is LGHNA and CDR2 is YSLEER in the germline V gene. This CDR3 contains 16 residues. CDR3 in amino acids: CASSPSLAVYQETQYF.

This CDR3 is CASAAGGVYEQYF. This rearrangement joins TRBV6-1 to TRBJ2-7; no DNA is available, so the TRBD2 call from TCRdb remains unchecked. CDR3 length: 13 residues. Per the germline V gene, CDR1 is MNHNS and CDR2 is SASEGT.

The V call is TRBV2, the J call TRBJ2-2; TCRdb picks TRBD1, but there is no DNA to check that call. Germline V lookup: CDR1 SNHLY, CDR2 FYNNEI. CDR3 length: 14 amino acids. This CDR3 reads CASNPAWNTGELFF.

The rearrangement joins TRBV6-6 to TRBJ2-5. Germline V gene sequence: CDR1 MNHNY, CDR2 SVGAGI (reference sequence). This CDR3 region has 13 residues. CDR3 protein: CASTKSYQETQYF.

This rearrangement joins TRBV20-1 to TRBJ2-4; absent DNA, TCRdb's TRBD1 call cannot be checked. CDR3 length: 11 residues. Germline CDR1 reads DFQATT; CDR2 reads SNEGSKA (reference sequence). CDR3: CSAALGGETYF.

The V call is TRBV25-1, the J call TRBJ2-1; TCRdb's D call, TRBD1, is unchecked because there is no DNA. Germline lookup yields CDR1 MGHDK and CDR2 SYGVNS. This CDR3 is built from 14 residues. CDR3: CASSWPYSGYEQFF. Full variable domain (remainder filled in from reference TRBV25-1 and TRBJ2-1): EADIYQTPRYLVIGTGKKITLECSQTMGHDKMYWYQQDPGMELHLIHYSYGVNSTEKGDLSSESTVSRIRTEHFPLTLESARPSHTSQYLCASSWPYSGYEQFFGPGTRLTVL.

The chain employs TRBV15 and TRBJ2-3; without DNA, the TCRdb call of TRBD2 cannot be checked. The CDR3 has 15 residues. Germline CDR1 is LNHNV and CDR2 is YYDKDF (reference sequence). CDR3 region: CATTTYGGSGDTQYF.

The CDR3: CSDPGDQPQHF. V gene TRBV20-1 combines with J gene TRBJ1-5; checking the TCRdb D call of TRBD1 is not possible without DNA. Germline V gene data show CDR1 as DFQATT and CDR2 as SNEGSKA (reference sequence). The CDR3 length is 11 residues.

The rearrangement links TRBV20-1 to TRBJ2-2; TCRdb reports TRBD1, a call that lacks DNA to check it against. The CDR3 has 15 amino acids. Germline CDR1 reads DFQATT; CDR2 reads SNEGSKA (reference sequence). The CDR3 loop reads CSAVRVGGGGGELFF.

J is TRBJ2-5 and V is TRBV29-1; TCRdb gives TRBD1 as the D gene, but with no DNA this cannot be confirmed. Per germline, CDR1 SQVTM and CDR2 ANQGSEA. CDR3 length equals 15 residues. CDR3 loop: CSVVPFRGVQETQYF.

The chain links TRBV12-3 or TRBV12-4 to TRBJ2-3; TCRdb picks TRBD1, but there is no DNA to check that call. This CDR3 is 15 amino acids long. The CDR3 region is CASSLPGQGLDTQYF.

V gene TRBV18 combines with J gene TRBJ1-5; TCRdb gives TRBD1 as the D gene, but with no DNA this cannot be confirmed. Germline CDR1 and CDR2: KGHSH and LQKENI. This CDR3 spans 13 amino acids. The CDR3 loop reads CASSPPGGQPQHF.

The genes are TRBV20-1 and TRBJ2-1; TCRdb outputs TRBD2, but without DNA this stays unchecked. The CDR3 runs to 19 residues. Germline V gene data show CDR1 as DFQATT and CDR2 as SNEGSKA (reference sequence). This CDR3 is CSATSSGTSGRALYNEQFF.

The rearrangement uses TRBV5-4 and TRBJ2-7; there is no DNA to check the TCRdb D call of TRBD1. CDR3 length: 14 amino acids. Germline V gene sequence: CDR1 SGHNT, CDR2 YYREEE (reference sequence). CDR3 region: CASSEGTGVYEQYF.